This paragraph covers one T cell receptor beta chain sequence. What it recognizes is unknown. Naive CD8 cells comprised CD45RO-negative, CCR7-positively selected cells, excluding terminally differentiated effector memory CD45RA+ cells. These data belong to a study of shared clonotypes between healthy human individuals. The overall study: A few men and two women, aged 18 to 49, were donors.

Study conclusions and caveats: Rarefaction showed sorted-subset sequencing was incomplete despite large depth. Blood was the only sampled material, and tissue repertoires likely differ. Non-shared clonotypes showed lower generation probabilities than clonotypes common to all four donors.

TCRdb's table, derived via immunoSEQ multiplex PCR, lists solely in-frame clones and lacks some. The profile shows about 1,900,000 clones, approximately 94% of them singletons. The clonotype comes from a man between 18 and 29 years old in good health. Sequenced: naive CD8+ T cells sorted from blood.

The CDR3 DNA sequence: TGTGCCAGCAGTAACCGACAGCCCACTAACTATGGCTACACCTTC. Amino acids: CASSNRQPTNYGYTF. The rearrangement links TRBV6-5 to TRBJ1-2, with D possibly matching TRBD1 (5 bases). Trimming left V 5 bases short and J 0 bases short, with 13 bases between. The CDR3 totals 15 residues. Germline-derived CDR1 and CDR2 are MNHEY and SVGAGI.